This T cell receptor beta chain was sequenced for a study of T-cell reconstitution after alpha-beta-depleted transplantation in children (dated by TCRdb to about 2016). Broadly, across the study: T-cell immune reconstitution after TCRalphabeta/CD19-depleted allogeneic hematopoietic cell transplantation in children was quantitatively tracked in the study by means of TCR repertoire profiling.

Libraries were built with PCR. Sequencing used an Illumina HiSeq 2500. TCR library preparation used molecular barcoding, with unique molecular identifiers applied to normalize quantification of the TCRbeta repertoire. The public reads were reanalyzed by TCRdb: fastp trimming at Q25, MiXCR alignment, in-frame beta chains only. Records with the same CDR3 protein are collapsed into one entry carrying the most frequent genes and DNA. The sample table lists about 610,000 distinct CDR3 sequences, about 10% of them with a count of one. The ten most abundant clones make up about 4.3% of the sample. This clonotype was counted many times. Its antigen target is currently unknown. Per-base quality was not reported, and no clone a single base away is much larger than it. V is trimmed back by 0 bases and J by 8 bases, and the junction contains 6 bases that no gene match accounts for. The CDR3 sequence holds 14 residues, the cysteine and phenylalanine included. Only the CDR3 part of the read is kept: 42 bases, read in frame from the first base. For CDR1 and CDR2, the germline V gene (reference sequence) lists DFQATT and SNEGSKA.

The rearranged chain carries TRBV20-1 and TRBJ2-1; TRBD1 aligns with 8 central bases. The receptor's source is a human donor who donated a stem cell graft to a child with acute myeloid leukemia. The sample in question was PBMCs from the stem cell graft donor, obtained from the stem cell graft. The DNA sequence follows: TGCAGTGCTAGAGATCGAGGCAGGGGGCATGAGCAGTTCTTC. This gives the protein CSARDRGRGHEQFF.